These T cell receptor beta chains were read from a single sample in a study of glioma-infiltrating T cells. Each CDR3 protein is one row after TCRdb ran MiXCR on the multiplex PCR reads. The sample holds approximately 89,000 distinct CDR3 sequences, about 25% seen once. Source material: glioma tissue, nonneoplastic brain tissue, or PBMCs (not recorded which). Source of these receptors: a human donor with low-grade glioma or glioblastoma, undergoing nonglioma brain surgery, or in good health (not recorded which). Each CDR3 is given with its conserved first and last residue. A D gene is named only where the DNA matches it firmly. A clone size is listed for some rows: how often the clone was seen (once, few, many), or a class if it is expanded.

V gene	clone size	D gene	J gene	CDR3 protein	CDR3 DNA
TRBV19	many	-	TRBJ2-1	CASSIDRRRANEQFF	TGTGCCAGTAGTATAGATCGCCGAAGGGCCAATGAGCAGTTCTTC
TRBV12-3/TRBV12-4	-	TRBD1	TRBJ2-1	CASSFPLGQGIGNEQFF	TGTGCCAGCAGTTTCCCCTTGGGACAGGGGATTGGTAATGAGCAGTTCTTC
TRBV29-1	few	-	TRBJ2-5	CSVERDPLETQYF	TGCAGCGTTGAGCGGGACCCTCTGGAGACCCAGTACTTC
TRBV20-1	many	-	TRBJ2-5	CSAIRGPQETQYF	TGCAGTGCTATCAGGGGACCCCAAGAGACCCAGTACTTC
TRBV19	-	-	TRBJ1-4	CASSTLRETNEKLFF	TGTGCCAGTAGTACCCTTAGGGAAACTAATGAAAAACTGTTTTTT
TRBV7-6	many	TRBD2	TRBJ2-1	CASSQLPGLGYNEQFF	TGTGCCAGCAGTCAATTACCGGGACTAGGATACAATGAGCAGTTCTTC
TRBV20-1	many	-	TRBJ2-7	CSARGTWSNHEQYF	TGCAGTGCTAGAGGGACTTGGTCGAACCACGAGCAGTACTTC
TRBV20-1	-	TRBD1	TRBJ1-2	CSAIRQGIRGYTF	TGCAGTGCGATAAGACAGGGTATAAGGGGCTACACCTTC
TRBV19	-	TRBD1	TRBJ2-3	CASSQTGMIGTDTQYF	TGTGCCAGTAGCCAGACAGGGATGATCGGCACAGATACGCAGTATTTT
TRBV20-1	-	-	TRBJ1-1	CSARSTAATEAFF	TGCAGTGCTAGAAGTACAGCGGCCACTGAAGCTTTCTTT
TRBV2	many	TRBD1	TRBJ1-1	CASSERGGAEAFF	TGTGCCAGCAGTGAAAGAGGGGGCGCTGAAGCTTTCTTT
TRBV6-1	many	TRBD2	TRBJ2-5	CASNQLAGEETQYF	TGTGCCAGCAACCAACTCGCGGGGGAAGAGACCCAGTACTTC
TRBV5-1	-	-	TRBJ2-1	CASSQTPATYNEQFF	TGCGCCAGCAGTCAAACACCTGCAACCTACAATGAGCAGTTCTTC
TRBV7-9	few	TRBD2	TRBJ2-3	CASSFSVGGSIRTDTQYF	TGTGCCAGCAGCTTTTCTGTTGGCGGGAGTATCCGTACAGATACGCAGTATTTT
TRBV27	many	-	TRBJ2-1	CASSQGPSYNEQFF	TGTGCCAGCAGTCAGGGCCCATCCTACAATGAGCAGTTCTTC
TRBV11-2	few	-	TRBJ2-7	CASSFWDFSYEQYF	TGTGCCAGCAGCTTCTGGGACTTCTCCTACGAGCAGTACTTC
TRBV10-3	many	TRBD1	TRBJ1-1	CAISGKGADSEAFF	TGTGCCATCAGTGGTAAGGGGGCAGATTCTGAAGCTTTCTTT
TRBV19	many	-	TRBJ1-3	CASRTGQGIGNTIYF	TGTGCCAGTAGAACGGGTCAGGGCATTGGAAACACCATATATTTT
TRBV12-3/TRBV12-4	-	TRBD2	TRBJ2-1	CASTRTLLAGGYNEQFF	TGTGCCAGCACCCGGACCCTGTTAGCGGGGGGGTACAATGAGCAGTTCTTC
TRBV27	many	-	TRBJ2-7	CASSFVGFPYEQYF	TGTGCCAGCAGTTTCGTGGGTTTTCCCTACGAGCAGTACTTC
TRBV5-1	many	TRBD1	TRBJ2-1	CASSAQTGGNEQFF	TGCGCCAGCAGCGCGCAGACAGGGGGCAATGAGCAGTTCTTC
TRBV20-1	many	TRBD2	TRBJ2-1	CSASRRTSRLAGAYNEQFF	TGCAGTGCTAGCCGACGTACCTCCCGACTAGCGGGCGCCTACAATGAGCAGTTCTTC
TRBV3-1	many	-	TRBJ2-1	CASSQDPDYNEQFF	TGTGCCAGCAGCCAAGATCCGGACTACAATGAGCAGTTCTTC
TRBV20-1	many	-	TRBJ2-1	CSAPAKFGHEQFF	TGCAGTGCCCCGGCCAAGTTTGGCCATGAGCAGTTCTTC
TRBV4-2	many	-	TRBJ2-1	CASSQGPQAGPGYNEQFF	TGTGCCAGCAGCCAAGGCCCCCAGGCGGGTCCGGGATACAATGAGCAGTTCTTC
TRBV9	many	-	TRBJ2-7	CASSVVEGEGVYEQYF	TGTGCCAGCAGCGTAGTAGAAGGTGAGGGGGTCTACGAGCAGTACTTC
TRBV5-4	-	-	TRBJ1-1	CASSLGMGDNEAFF	TGTGCCAGCAGCTTAGGGATGGGGGACAATGAAGCTTTCTTT
TRBV29-1	-	-	TRBJ1-1	CSVRGHPNTEASF	TGCAGCGTTAGGGGACACCCGAACACTGAAGCTTCCTTT
TRBV7-2	many	TRBD1	TRBJ2-5	CASSQKGAGVETQYF	TGTGCCAGCAGCCAAAAGGGGGCGGGCGTGGAGACCCAGTACTTC